What follows are 8 T cell receptor beta chains derived from one specimen sequenced in a study of tumor and adjacent non-tumor tissue in lung cancer. The template was RNA from unsorted bulk tissue. TCRbeta libraries were built with three rounds of nested PCR, modified from ARM-PCR. From the multiplex PCR reads, TCRdb called clonotypes with MiXCR, one entry per CDR3 protein. The table has over 110,000 distinct CDR3 sequences, approximately 66% seen once; the top ten hold 15% to 20%. Sequenced: lung tumor tissue. These receptors were taken from a man in his fifties or sixties with small cell lung cancer.

This clonotype was observed at least ten times. The rearrangement uses TRBV6-1 and TRBJ2-7; D unresolved. The CDR3 has 13 residues. Germline V CDR1 and CDR2: MNHNS, SASEGT. Deletions cut 6 bases from V and 4 bases from J, with 13 bases between. The CDR3 DNA follows: TGTGCCAGCAGCCTCTACCCAGCATACGAGCAGTACGTC. This codes for CASSLYPAYEQYV.

At least ten counts were recorded for this clonotype. The V call is TRBV7-9, the J call TRBJ1-2, with D possibly matching TRBD1 (6 bases). V lost 0 bases and J lost 2, with 7 bases in between. The germline gives CDR1 SEHNR, CDR2 FQNEAQ (reference sequence). This CDR3 is 14 amino acids long. The CDR3 DNA is TGTGCCAGCAGCTTAGCTGGGACAAACTATGGCTACACCTTC. It specifies CASSLAGTNYGYTF. The variable domain in full, with the rest retrieved from reference TRBV7-9 and TRBJ1-2, is DTGVSQNPRHKITKRGQNVTFRCDPISEHNRLYWYRQTLGQGPEFLTYFQNEAQLEKSRLLSDRFSAERPKGSFSTLEIQRTEQGDSAMYLCASSLAGTNYGYTFGSGTRLTVV.

The genes are TRBV12-3 or TRBV12-4 and TRBJ2-1; TRBD1 matches 9 bases. The V segment lost 11 bases and the J segment 12 bases; nucleotides outside the gene matches: 17. This CDR3 spans 14 amino acids. CDR3 residues: CAGQGLDRGIGQFF. CDR3 coding DNA: TGTGCCGGCCAGGGCCTGGACAGGGGAATCGGGCAGTTCTTC.

This clonotype has a count of ten or more. The chain links TRBV6-5 to TRBJ2-1; TRBD2 is a possible D gene (5 bases). The CDR3 loop spans 15 amino acids. The germline V gene encodes CDR1 MNHEY and CDR2 SVGAGI. The V end lost 5 bases, the J end lost 6 bases, and 17 bases lay between the germline ends. The CDR3 loop reads CASSDPGLARNEQFF. The CDR3 DNA reads TGTGCCAGCAGTGACCCCGGACTCGCGCGCAATGAGCAGTTCTTC.

This clonotype was detected many times. The J gene is TRBJ2-2, the V gene TRBV29-1, with D tentatively TRBD2 (5 bases). The germline gives CDR1 SQVTM, CDR2 ANQGSEA. V shed 8 bases and J shed 3 bases, with 10 bases lying between them. The CDR3 extends over 12 amino acids. Here the CDR3 reads CSSSGDTGELFF. Here the CDR3 DNA reads TGCAGCTCCAGCGGAGACACCGGGGAGCTGTTTTTT.

This clonotype was recorded at least ten times. The rearrangement joins TRBV12-3 or TRBV12-4 to TRBJ2-5; D unresolved. The CDR3 spans 12 residues. V gave up 5 bases and J gave up 8 bases, with 12 bases separating them. The CDR3 is CASSRERDTQYF. For the CDR3, the DNA is TGTGCCAGCAGTCGCGAAAGAGATACCCAGTACTTC.

Comment on this clonotype: Germline is not matched at one junction end, which may reflect a read error. The chain is built from TRBV20-1 and TRBJ1-1; no firm D call. CDR1 is DFQATT, CDR2 SNEGSKA, per germline (reference sequence). There are 12 residues in the CDR3. The CDR3 reads CNARDLDAEALF. In DNA form, the CDR3 reads TGCAATGCTAGAGATTTGGATGCTGAAGCTCTCTTT.

This clonotype showed up many times. This sequence joins TRBV29-1 and TRBJ1-5; D call uncertain. CDR1 and CDR2 from the germline V gene are SQVTM and ANQGSEA. Trimming pared 7 bases from V and 0 bases from J, leaving 7 bases between. CDR3 length: 12 residues. The CDR3 loop is CSAKYSNQPQHF. DNA for the CDR3: TGCAGCGCGAAATATAGCAATCAGCCCCAGCATTTT.